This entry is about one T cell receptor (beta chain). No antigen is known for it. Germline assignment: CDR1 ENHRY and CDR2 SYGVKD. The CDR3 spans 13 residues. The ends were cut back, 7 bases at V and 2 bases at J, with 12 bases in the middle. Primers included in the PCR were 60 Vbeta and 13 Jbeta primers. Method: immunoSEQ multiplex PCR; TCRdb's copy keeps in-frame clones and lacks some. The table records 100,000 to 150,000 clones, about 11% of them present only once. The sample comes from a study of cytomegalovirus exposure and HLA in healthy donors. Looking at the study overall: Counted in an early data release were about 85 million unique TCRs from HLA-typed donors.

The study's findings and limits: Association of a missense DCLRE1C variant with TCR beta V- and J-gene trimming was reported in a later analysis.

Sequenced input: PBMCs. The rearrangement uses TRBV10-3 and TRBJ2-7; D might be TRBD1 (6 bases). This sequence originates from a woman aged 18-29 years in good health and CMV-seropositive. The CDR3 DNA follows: TGTGCCATCACCAGGGGACCCACCTACGAGCAGTACTTC. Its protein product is CAITRGPTYEQYF.